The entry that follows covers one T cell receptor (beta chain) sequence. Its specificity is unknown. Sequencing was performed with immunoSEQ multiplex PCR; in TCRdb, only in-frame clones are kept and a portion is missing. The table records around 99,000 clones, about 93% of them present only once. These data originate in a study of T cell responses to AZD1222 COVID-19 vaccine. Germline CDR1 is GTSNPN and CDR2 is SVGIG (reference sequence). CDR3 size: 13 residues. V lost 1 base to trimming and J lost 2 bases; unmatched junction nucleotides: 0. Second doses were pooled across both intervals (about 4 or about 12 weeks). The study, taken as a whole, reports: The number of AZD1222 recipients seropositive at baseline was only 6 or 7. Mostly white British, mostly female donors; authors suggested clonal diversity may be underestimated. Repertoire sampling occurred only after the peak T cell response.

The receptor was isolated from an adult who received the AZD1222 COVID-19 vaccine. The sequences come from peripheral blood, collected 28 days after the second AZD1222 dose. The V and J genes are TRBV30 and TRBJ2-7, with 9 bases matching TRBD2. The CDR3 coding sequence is TGTGCCTGGAGTGGACTAGCGGCCTACGAGCAGTACTTC. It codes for CAWSGLAAYEQYF.